This TCR beta chain was recovered during a study of glioma-infiltrating T cells after dendritic cell vaccination. Study at large: Treatment, given 2003 to 2012, was autologous tumor lysate-pulsed dendritic cell vaccination. Autologous tumor lysate was loaded overnight onto monocyte-derived dendritic cells grown about 7 days with IL-4 and GM-CSF.

Primers: 60 V beta forward and 13 J beta reverse. Libraries were prepared by immunoSEQ multiplex PCR; TCRdb keeps only in-frame clonotypes and omits some of them. The profile shows about 96,000 clones, 79% of them singletons. The sequenced sample was blood, obtained before dendritic cell vaccination. The receptor's source is a human donor with glioblastoma.

CDR3 amino acids: CASGQAGYEQYF. The CDR3 region has the DNA TGTGCCAGTGGACAGGCAGGTTACGAGCAGTACTTC. J is TRBJ2-7 and V is TRBV19; 7 bases are a match to TRBD1. Germline-derived CDR1 and CDR2 are LNHDA and SQIVND (reference sequence). The CDR3 totals 12 residues. The junction had 5 bases not matched to a gene; V was cut back by 8 bases and J by 4 bases.